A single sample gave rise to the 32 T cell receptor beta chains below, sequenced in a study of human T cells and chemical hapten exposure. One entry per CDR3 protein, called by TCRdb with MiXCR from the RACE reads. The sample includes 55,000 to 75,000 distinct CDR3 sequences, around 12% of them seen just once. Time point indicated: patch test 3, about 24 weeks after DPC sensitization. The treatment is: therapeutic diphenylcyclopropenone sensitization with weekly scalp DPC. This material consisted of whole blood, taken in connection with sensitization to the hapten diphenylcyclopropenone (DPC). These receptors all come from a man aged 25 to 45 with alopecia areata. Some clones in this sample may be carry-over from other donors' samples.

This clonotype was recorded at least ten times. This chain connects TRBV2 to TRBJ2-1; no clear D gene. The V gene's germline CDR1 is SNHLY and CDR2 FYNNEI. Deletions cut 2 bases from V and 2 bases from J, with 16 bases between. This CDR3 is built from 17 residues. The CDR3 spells CASSEPLGLGTYNEQFF. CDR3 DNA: TGTGCCAGCAGTGAACCCTTGGGCTTAGGGACCTACAATGAGCAGTTCTTC.

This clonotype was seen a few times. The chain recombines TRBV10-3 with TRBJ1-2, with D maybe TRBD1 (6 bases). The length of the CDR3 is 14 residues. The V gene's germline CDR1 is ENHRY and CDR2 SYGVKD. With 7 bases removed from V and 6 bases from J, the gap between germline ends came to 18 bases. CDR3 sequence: CAIKGGRIVDGYTF. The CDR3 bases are TGTGCCATCAAGGGGGGACGGATAGTCGATGGCTACACCTTC.

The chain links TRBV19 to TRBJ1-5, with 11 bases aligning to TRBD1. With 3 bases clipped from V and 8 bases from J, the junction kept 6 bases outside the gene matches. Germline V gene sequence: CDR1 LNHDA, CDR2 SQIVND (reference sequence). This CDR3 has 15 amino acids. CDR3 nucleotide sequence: TGTGCCAGTAGTATCTCTGGACAGGGGGCTAAGCCCCAGCATTTT. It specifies CASSISGQGAKPQHF.

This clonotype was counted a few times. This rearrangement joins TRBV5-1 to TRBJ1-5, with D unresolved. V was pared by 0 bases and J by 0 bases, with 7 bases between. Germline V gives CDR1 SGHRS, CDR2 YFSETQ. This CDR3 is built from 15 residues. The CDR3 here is CASSLGTYSNQPQHF. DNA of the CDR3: TGCGCCAGCAGCTTGGGGACCTATAGCAATCAGCCCCAGCATTTT.

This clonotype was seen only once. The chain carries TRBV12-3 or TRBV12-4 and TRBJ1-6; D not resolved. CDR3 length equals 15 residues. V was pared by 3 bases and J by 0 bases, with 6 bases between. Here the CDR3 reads CASSFEGSYNSPLHF. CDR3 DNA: TGTGCCAGCAGTTTCGAGGGCTCCTATAATTCACCCCTCCACTTT.

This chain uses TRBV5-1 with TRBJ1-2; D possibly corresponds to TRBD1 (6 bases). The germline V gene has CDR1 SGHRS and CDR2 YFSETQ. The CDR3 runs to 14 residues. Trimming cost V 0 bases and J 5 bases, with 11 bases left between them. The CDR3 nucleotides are TGCGCCAGCAGCTTGGACAGGGATACTTATGGCTACACCTTC. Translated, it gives CASSLDRDTYGYTF.

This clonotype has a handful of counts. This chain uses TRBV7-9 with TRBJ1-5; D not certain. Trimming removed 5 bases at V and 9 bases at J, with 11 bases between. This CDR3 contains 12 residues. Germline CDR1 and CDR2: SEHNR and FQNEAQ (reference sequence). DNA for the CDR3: TGTGCCAGCAGCCTTGTTTACGGGCCCCAGCATTTT. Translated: CASSLVYGPQHF.

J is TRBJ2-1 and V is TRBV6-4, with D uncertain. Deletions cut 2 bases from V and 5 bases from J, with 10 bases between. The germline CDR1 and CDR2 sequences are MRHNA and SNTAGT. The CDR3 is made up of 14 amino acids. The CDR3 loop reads CASSDIPANNEQFF. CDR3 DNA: TGTGCCAGCAGTGACATTCCTGCTAACAATGAGCAGTTCTTC.

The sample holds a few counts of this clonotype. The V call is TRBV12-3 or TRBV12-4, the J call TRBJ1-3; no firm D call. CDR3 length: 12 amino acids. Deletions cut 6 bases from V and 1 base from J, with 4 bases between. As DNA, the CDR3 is TGTGCCAGCAGGAAATCTGGAAACACCATATATTTT. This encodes CASRKSGNTIYF.

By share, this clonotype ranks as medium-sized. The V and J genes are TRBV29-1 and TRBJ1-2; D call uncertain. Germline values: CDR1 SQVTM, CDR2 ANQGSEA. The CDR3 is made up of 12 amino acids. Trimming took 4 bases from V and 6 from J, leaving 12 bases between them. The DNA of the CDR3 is TGCAGCGTTGTCCTTCCGCTCCATGGCTACACCTTC. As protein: CSVVLPLHGYTF.

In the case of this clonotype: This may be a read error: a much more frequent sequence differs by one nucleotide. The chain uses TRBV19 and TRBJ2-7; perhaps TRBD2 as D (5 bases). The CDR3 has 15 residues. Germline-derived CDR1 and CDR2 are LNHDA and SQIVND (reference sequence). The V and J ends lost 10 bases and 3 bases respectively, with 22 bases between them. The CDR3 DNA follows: TGTGCCATCCAAAAAACGGGGAAAAAGAGCTACGAGCAGTACTTC. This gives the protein CAIQKTGKKSYEQYF.

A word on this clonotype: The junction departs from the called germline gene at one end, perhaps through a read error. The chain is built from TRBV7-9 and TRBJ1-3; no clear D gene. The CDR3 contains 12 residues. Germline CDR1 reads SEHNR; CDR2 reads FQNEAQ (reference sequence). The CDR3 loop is CASSSRVYSRNF. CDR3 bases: TGTGCCAGCAGCTCCCGGGTATACTCTAGGAATTTT.

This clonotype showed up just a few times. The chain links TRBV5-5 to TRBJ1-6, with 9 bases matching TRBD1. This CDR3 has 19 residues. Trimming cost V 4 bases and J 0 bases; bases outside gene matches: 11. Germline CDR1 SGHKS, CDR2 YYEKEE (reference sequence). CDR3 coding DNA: TGTGCCAGCAGCCCGCAAAGGACAGGGGATAGCTCCTATAATTCACCCCTCCACTTT. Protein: CASSPQRTGDSSYNSPLHF.

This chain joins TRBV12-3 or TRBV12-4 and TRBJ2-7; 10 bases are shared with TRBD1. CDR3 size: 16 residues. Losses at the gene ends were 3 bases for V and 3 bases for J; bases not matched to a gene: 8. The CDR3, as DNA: TGTGCCAGCAGTTTCGACGGGACAGGGGTTTTCTACGAGCAGTACTTC. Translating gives CASSFDGTGVFYEQYF.

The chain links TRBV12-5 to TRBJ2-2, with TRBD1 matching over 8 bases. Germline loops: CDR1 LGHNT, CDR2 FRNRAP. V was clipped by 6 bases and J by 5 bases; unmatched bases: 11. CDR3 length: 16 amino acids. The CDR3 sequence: CASGLSMTGVTGELFF. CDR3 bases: TGTGCTAGTGGCCTTTCAATGACAGGGGTAACCGGGGAGCTGTTTTTT.

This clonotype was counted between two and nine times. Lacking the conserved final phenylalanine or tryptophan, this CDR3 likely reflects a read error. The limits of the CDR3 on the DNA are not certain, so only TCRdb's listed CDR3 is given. The chain's CDR3 is CASRRRRVN. The chain has TRBV6-4 and TRBJ2-1. The CDR3 has 9 residues if both end residues are counted. Germline V gives CDR1 MRHNA, CDR2 SNTAGT.

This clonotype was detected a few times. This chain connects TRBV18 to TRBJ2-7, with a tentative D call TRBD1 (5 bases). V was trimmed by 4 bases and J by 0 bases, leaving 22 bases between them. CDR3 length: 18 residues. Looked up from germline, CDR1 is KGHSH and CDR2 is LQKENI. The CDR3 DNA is TGTGCCAGCTCACGGACAAGGGGTTCTGGACCCGGCTCCTACGAGCAGTACTTC. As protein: CASSRTRGSGPGSYEQYF.

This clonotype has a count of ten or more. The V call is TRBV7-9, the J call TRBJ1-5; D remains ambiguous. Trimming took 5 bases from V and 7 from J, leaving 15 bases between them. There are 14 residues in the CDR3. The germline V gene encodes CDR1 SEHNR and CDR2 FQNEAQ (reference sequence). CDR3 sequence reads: CASSPTGSWQPQHF. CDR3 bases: TGTGCCAGCAGCCCGACGGGTTCGTGGCAGCCCCAGCATTTT.

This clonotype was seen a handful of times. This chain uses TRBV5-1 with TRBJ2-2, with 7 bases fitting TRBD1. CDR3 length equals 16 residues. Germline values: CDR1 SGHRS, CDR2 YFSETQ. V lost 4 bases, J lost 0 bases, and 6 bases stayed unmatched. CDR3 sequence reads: CASSPRDSTNTGELFF. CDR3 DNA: TGCGCCAGCAGCCCCCGGGACAGTACGAACACCGGGGAGCTGTTTTTT.

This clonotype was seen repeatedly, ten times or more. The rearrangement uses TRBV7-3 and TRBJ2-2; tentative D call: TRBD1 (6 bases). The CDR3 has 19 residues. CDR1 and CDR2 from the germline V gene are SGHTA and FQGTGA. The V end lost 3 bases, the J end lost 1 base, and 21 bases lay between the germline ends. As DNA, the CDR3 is TGTGCCAGCAGCTTTGGGGGACCATATACGGGACAGAACACCGGGGAGCTGTTTTTT. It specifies CASSFGGPYTGQNTGELFF.

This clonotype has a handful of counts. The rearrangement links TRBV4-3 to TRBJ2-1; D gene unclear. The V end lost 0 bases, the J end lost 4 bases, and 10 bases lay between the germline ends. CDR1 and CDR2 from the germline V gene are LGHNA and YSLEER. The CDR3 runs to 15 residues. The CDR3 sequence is CASSQDAAGYNEQFF. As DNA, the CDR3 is TGCGCCAGCAGCCAAGATGCGGCCGGTTACAATGAGCAGTTCTTC.

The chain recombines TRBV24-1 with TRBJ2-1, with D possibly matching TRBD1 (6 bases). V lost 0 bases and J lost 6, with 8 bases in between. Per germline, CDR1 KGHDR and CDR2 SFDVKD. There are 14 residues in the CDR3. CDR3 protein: CATSDLQGGNEQFF. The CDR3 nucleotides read TGTGCCACCAGTGATTTGCAAGGGGGCAATGAGCAGTTCTTC.

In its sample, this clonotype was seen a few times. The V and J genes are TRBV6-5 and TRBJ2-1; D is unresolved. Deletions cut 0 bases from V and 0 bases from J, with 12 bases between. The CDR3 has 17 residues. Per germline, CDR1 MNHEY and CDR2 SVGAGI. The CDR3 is CASSYSEYTSSYNEQFF. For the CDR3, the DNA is TGTGCCAGCAGTTACTCGGAGTACACGAGCTCCTACAATGAGCAGTTCTTC.

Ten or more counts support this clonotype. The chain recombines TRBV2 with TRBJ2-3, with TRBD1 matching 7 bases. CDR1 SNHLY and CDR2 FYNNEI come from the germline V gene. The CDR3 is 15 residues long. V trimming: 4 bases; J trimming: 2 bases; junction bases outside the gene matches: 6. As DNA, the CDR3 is TGTGCCAGCAGTGCAGACAGGGAACTCACAGATACGCAGTATTTT. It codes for CASSADRELTDTQYF.

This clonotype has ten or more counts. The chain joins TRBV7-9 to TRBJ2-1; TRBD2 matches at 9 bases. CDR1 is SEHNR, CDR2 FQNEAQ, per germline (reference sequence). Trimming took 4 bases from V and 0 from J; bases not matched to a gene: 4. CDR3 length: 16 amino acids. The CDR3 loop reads CASSYLAGSSYNEQFF. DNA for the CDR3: TGTGCCAGCAGCTACCTAGCGGGGAGCTCCTACAATGAGCAGTTCTTC.

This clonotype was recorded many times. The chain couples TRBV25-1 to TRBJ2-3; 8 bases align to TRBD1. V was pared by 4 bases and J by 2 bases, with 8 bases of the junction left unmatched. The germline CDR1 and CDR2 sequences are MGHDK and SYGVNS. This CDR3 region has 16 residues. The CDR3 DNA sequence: TGTGCCAGCAGTGTTTTCTCAGGGGGCACCACAGATACGCAGTATTTT. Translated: CASSVFSGGTTDTQYF.

The CDR3 nucleotides are TGCAGCGTTGGGCTACGGAACACTGAAGCTTTCTTT. Translated, it gives CSVGLRNTEAFF. V gene TRBV29-1 combines with J gene TRBJ1-1; D not certain. Germline lookup yields CDR1 SQVTM and CDR2 ANQGSEA. V was clipped by 4 bases and J by 1 base, with 7 bases between them. There are 12 residues in the CDR3. The entire variable domain, with the rest obtained from reference TRBV29-1 and TRBJ1-1, is as follows: SAVISQKPSRDICQRGTSLTIQCQVDSQVTMMFWYRQQPGQSLTLIATANQGSEATYESGFVIDKFPISRPNLTFSTLTVSNMSPEDSSIYLCSVGLRNTEAFFGQGTRLTVV.

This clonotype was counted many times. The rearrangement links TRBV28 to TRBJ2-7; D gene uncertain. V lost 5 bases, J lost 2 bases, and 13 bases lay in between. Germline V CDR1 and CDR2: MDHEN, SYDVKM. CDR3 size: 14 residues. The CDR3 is CASSPLLEPYEQYF. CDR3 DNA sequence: TGTGCCAGCAGTCCTCTCCTGGAACCCTACGAGCAGTACTTC.

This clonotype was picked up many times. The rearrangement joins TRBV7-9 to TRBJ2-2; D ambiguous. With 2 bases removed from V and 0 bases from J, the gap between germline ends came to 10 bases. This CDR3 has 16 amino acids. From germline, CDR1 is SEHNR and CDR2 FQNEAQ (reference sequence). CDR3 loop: CASSLRFITNTGELFF. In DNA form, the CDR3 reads TGTGCCAGCAGCTTACGGTTCATCACGAACACCGGGGAGCTGTTTTTT. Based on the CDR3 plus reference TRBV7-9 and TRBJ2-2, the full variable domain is DTGVSQNPRHKITKRGQNVTFRCDPISEHNRLYWYRQTLGQGPEFLTYFQNEAQLEKSRLLSDRFSAERPKGSFSTLEIQRTEQGDSAMYLCASSLRFITNTGELFFGEGSRLTVL.

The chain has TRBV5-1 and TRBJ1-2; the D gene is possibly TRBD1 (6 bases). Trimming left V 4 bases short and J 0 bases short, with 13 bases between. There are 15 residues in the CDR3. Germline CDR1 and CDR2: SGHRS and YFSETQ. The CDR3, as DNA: TGCGCCAGCAGCAGACGACAGGTAGCTAACTATGGCTACACCTTC. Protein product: CASSRRQVANYGYTF.

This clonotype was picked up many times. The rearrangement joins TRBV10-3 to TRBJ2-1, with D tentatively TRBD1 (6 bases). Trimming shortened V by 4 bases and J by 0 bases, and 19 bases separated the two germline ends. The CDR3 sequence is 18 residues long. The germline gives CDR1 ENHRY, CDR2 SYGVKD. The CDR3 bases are TGTGCCATCAGTGGACTGACCGGGACAACCCACTCCTACAATGAGCAGTTCTTC. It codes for CAISGLTGTTHSYNEQFF.

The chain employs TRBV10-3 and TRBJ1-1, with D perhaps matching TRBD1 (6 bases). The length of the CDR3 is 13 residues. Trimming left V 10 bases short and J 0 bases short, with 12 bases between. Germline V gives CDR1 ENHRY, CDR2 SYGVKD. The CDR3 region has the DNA TGTGCCACCAGGACAGACATGAACACTGAAGCTTTCTTT. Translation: CATRTDMNTEAFF.